This TCR beta chain was profiled in a study of OX40 agonist ivuxolimab in advanced cancers. At the level of the study: Dose-escalation patients' cancers were hepatocellular carcinoma, melanoma, renal cell or head and neck cancer. Whole-study results and caveats: By week 6 at 0.1 to 3.0 mg/kg, blood CD4+ and CD8+ T cells had expanded clonally.

This CDR3 is 14 amino acids long. V was pared by 5 bases and J by 1 base, with 9 bases between. The germline gives CDR1 SEHNR, CDR2 FQNEAQ (reference sequence). TCRdb's table, derived via immunoSEQ multiplex PCR, lists solely in-frame clones and lacks some. In the table there are about 50,000 clones, about four fifths of which are singletons. Comment on this clone: Its target is not known.

The TCR was taken from an adult with an advanced solid tumor such as melanoma, head and neck, liver or kidney cancer. Sequenced material: CD4+ or CD8+ T cells sorted from blood, taken in a trial of the OX40 agonist ivuxolimab. The chain uses TRBV7-9 and TRBJ1-3; D might be TRBD1 (5 bases). Written as DNA, the CDR3 is TGTGCCAGCAGCCCCAGGGTTTCTGGAAACACCATATATTTT. As protein: CASSPRVSGNTIYF.